A selection of T cell receptor beta chains follows, all from one sample in a study of molecular identifiers for immune sequencing clone quantification. One entry per CDR3 protein results from TCRdb running MiXCR on the PCR reads. This table holds 80,000 to 130,000 distinct CDR3 sequences, 36% found once. Sample: naive CD8+ T cells from blood, with Jurkat cell RNA spiked in. The origin of the receptors is a human donor in good health. Some libraries in this study had Jurkat cell RNA spiked in. CDR3s include the opening cysteine and the closing phenylalanine or tryptophan. The D gene is left open where the match is weak. The listing skips clone size in some rows; elsewhere it reads once, few, many or a size class.

TRBV7-8,NA,TRBJ2-7,NA,TGTGCCAGCAGCTTAGGAGGTAGCTCCTCCGAGCAGTACTTC,CASSLGGSSSEQYF
TRBV5-1,NA,TRBJ2-7,many,TGCGCCAGCAGGCCGAGTAATGGCGAGCAGTACTTC,CASRPSNGEQYF
TRBV4-3,NA,TRBJ1-5,many,TGCGCCAGCAGCCAAGACCGGACGCCCCATCAGCCCCAGCATTTT,CASSQDRTPHQPQHF
TRBV7-9,TRBD1,TRBJ1-2,NA,TGTGCCAGTTCTAGCATTCGGACAGGGAGGTATGGCTACACCTTC,CASSSIRTGRYGYTF
TRBV15,TRBD1,TRBJ2-1,NA,TGTGCCACCAGCAGTGGCAGGGGGCACAATGAGCAGTTCTTC,CATSSGRGHNEQFF
TRBV6-5,NA,TRBJ1-4,few,TGTGCCAGCAGTTACTCGAAGCAACCCTTTGTTGAAAAACTGTTTTTT,CASSYSKQPFVEKLFF
TRBV4-1,NA,TRBJ2-7,many,TGCGCCAGCAGTTCAGCGCAGGGGTACGAGCAGTACTTC,CASSSAQGYEQYF
TRBV13,NA,TRBJ1-3,NA,TGTGCCAGCAGCCCACTCCTCAGGCCGTATGGAAACTCCATTTATTTT,CASSPLLRPYGNSIYF
TRBV20-1,NA,TRBJ2-7,NA,TGCAGTGCAATAACTAGGCGTACCTACGAGCAGTACTTC,CSAITRRTYEQYF
TRBV4-2,TRBD1,TRBJ2-3,NA,TGTGCCAGCAGCCATCCATCGGACAGGGACGGCACAGGTACGCAGTATTTT,CASSHPSDRDGTGTQYF
TRBV20-1,NA,TRBJ1-1,NA,TGCAGTGCTAGACCGGAAAGGGCATACGTTGAAGCTTTCTTT,CSARPERAYVEAFF
TRBV2,NA,TRBJ2-7,NA,TGTGCCAGCAGTGAAGGGGGTTTCGAGCAGTACTTC,CASSEGGFEQYF
TRBV4-3,TRBD2,TRBJ2-1,few,TGCGCCAGCAGCCAAAATCGCCTAGCGGTTTCCTACAATGAGCAGTTCTTC,CASSQNRLAVSYNEQFF
TRBV6-5,NA,TRBJ2-6,few,TGTGCCAGCACTGGGGCAACTGTCTCTGGGGCCATCGTCCTGACTTTC,CASTGATVSGAIVLTF
TRBV27,NA,TRBJ2-2,few,TGTGCCAGCAGTTTGAGGGGTCTGAACACCGGGGAGCTGTTTTTT,CASSLRGLNTGELFF
TRBV28,TRBD2,TRBJ2-1,few,TGTGCCAGCAGCTCGGGACTAGTCCCATTTGAGCAGTTCTTC,CASSSGLVPFEQFF
TRBV7-9,NA,TRBJ2-1,NA,TGTGCCAGCAGCTTAGCAGCGGGTACCAACAATGAGCAGTTCTTC,CASSLAAGTNNEQFF
TRBV19,NA,TRBJ2-7,few,TGTGCCAGTAGCCTCCCGGGGCTCTCCTACGAGCAGTACTTC,CASSLPGLSYEQYF
TRBV9,NA,TRBJ2-3,NA,TGTGCCAGCAGCGTAGCTCCGGACAGATTAGATACGCAGTATTTT,CASSVAPDRLDTQYF
TRBV9,TRBD2,TRBJ2-3,NA,TGTGCCAGCAGCTCCTCTAGCGGAGCTAGCACAGATACGCAGTATTTT,CASSSSSGASTDTQYF
TRBV11-2,TRBD1,TRBJ2-5,NA,TGTGCCAGCAGCTTAGGACAGGGTGGACAGACCCAGTACTTC,CASSLGQGGQTQYF
TRBV27,NA,TRBJ1-2,few,TGTGCCAGCAGTTCCTTAGTGGGTTACCGGTCGGGCTACACCTTC,CASSSLVGYRSGYTF
TRBV27,TRBD1,TRBJ2-7,many,TGTGCCAGCAGTCCCGGACAGGTGTACGAGCAGTACTTC,CASSPGQVYEQYF
TRBV4-1,NA,TRBJ1-1,many,TGCGCCAGCAGCCAAGGTGGAGGAATCCCTGAAGCTTTCTTT,CASSQGGGIPEAFF
TRBV19,NA,TRBJ1-5,NA,TGTGCCAGTAGTAGGGGGGAGCCCCAGCATTTT,CASSRGEPQHF
TRBV4-3,NA,TRBJ1-1,few,TGCGCCAGCAGCCAAGATTCGGCAGGGCGAGCTGAAGCTTTCTTT,CASSQDSAGRAEAFF
TRBV28,TRBD1,TRBJ1-5,NA,TGTGCCAGCAGTTGGACAGGCGTCTATAGCAATCAGCCCCAGCATTTT,CASSWTGVYSNQPQHF
TRBV5-6,NA,TRBJ2-2,NA,TGTGCCAGCAGCTTGATAGGGGACACCGGGGAGCTGTTTTTT,CASSLIGDTGELFF
TRBV6-5,TRBD2,TRBJ2-1,few,TGTGCCAGCAGAGGGGACTACCAGGTCAATGAGCAGTTCTTC,CASRGDYQVNEQFF
TRBV14,NA,TRBJ2-6,NA,TGTGCCAGCAGCCACTTATCTGGGGCCAACGTCCTGACTTTC,CASSHLSGANVLTF
TRBV7-6,NA,TRBJ2-2,few,TGTGCCAGCAGGCTCGTCTTCGCCGGGGAGCTGTTTTTT,CASRLVFAGELFF
TRBV2,NA,TRBJ1-2,NA,TGTGCCAGCAGTCAGGGGAACTATGGCTACACCTTC,CASSQGNYGYTF
TRBV2,NA,TRBJ1-1,few,TGTGCCAGCACTGACCCCCGACAACGGAACACTGAAGCTTTCTTT,CASTDPRQRNTEAFF
TRBV19,NA,TRBJ2-7,NA,TGTGCCACTCGACCGGGCCCCTCCTACGAGCAGTACTTC,CATRPGPSYEQYF
TRBV28,TRBD1,TRBJ2-3,many,TGTGCCAGCAGTTTGGGACAGGGAGGGCCAGATACGCAGTATTTT,CASSLGQGGPDTQYF
TRBV18,NA,TRBJ1-1,many,TGTGCCACCTATGCGGCGAACACTGAAGCTTTCTTT,CATYAANTEAFF
TRBV6-1,TRBD2,TRBJ2-5,NA,TGTGCCAGCAGTGATCGGGAGGCACAAGAGACCCAGTACTTC,CASSDREAQETQYF
TRBV12-3/TRBV12-4,NA,TRBJ2-4,NA,TGTGCCAGCTGCCCCGGGTCACGATACATTCAGTACTTC,CASCPGSRYIQYF
TRBV28,NA,TRBJ2-3,many,TGTGCCAGCACACGGCTACGAAGTAGCACAGATACGCAGTATTTT,CASTRLRSSTDTQYF
TRBV28,NA,TRBJ1-1,NA,TGTGCCAGCAGTTTATTCTGGTCCCAGGGGACTGAAGCTTTCTTT,CASSLFWSQGTEAFF
TRBV6-5,TRBD1,TRBJ2-7,many,TGTGCCAGCAGTCAGGGACAGGGGCACTACGAGCAGTACTTC,CASSQGQGHYEQYF
TRBV27,TRBD1,TRBJ1-5,NA,TGTGCCAGCAGTCCCACCGGACAGGGCCACGTTTTGCAGCCCCAGCATTTT,CASSPTGQGHVLQPQHF
TRBV28,NA,TRBJ2-2,NA,TGTGCCAGCAGTTTACTTGGAGCGAACACCGGGGAGCTGTTTTTT,CASSLLGANTGELFF
TRBV23-1,NA,TRBJ2-3,many,TGCGCCAGCAGTCAAGGGGGACAGGGACTAGCGCCCTCCACAGATACGCAGTATTTT,CASSQGGQGLAPSTDTQYF
TRBV2,TRBD2,TRBJ2-1,NA,TGTGCCAGCAGTGACTTAGCGGGAGCGGACAATGAGCAGTTCTTC,CASSDLAGADNEQFF
TRBV11-2,TRBD2,TRBJ2-5,few,TGTGCCAGCAGCTTACTCCCGACTAGCGGACCCCAAGAGACCCAGTACTTC,CASSLLPTSGPQETQYF
TRBV5-4,NA,TRBJ2-7,NA,TGTGCCAGCAGCTTGAGAGGGGCCTACGAGCAGTACTTC,CASSLRGAYEQYF
TRBV28,NA,TRBJ2-7,many,TGTGCTTCAGCAGCCCGGGGAAGACCCTACGAGCAGTACTTC,CASAARGRPYEQYF
TRBV11-1,NA,TRBJ1-1,many,TGTGCCAGCAGCCCGGGAGTGACTGAAGCTTTCTTT,CASSPGVTEAFF
TRBV28,TRBD2,TRBJ2-7,many,TGTGCCAGCAGTCGACTAGCGGGTCCCTACGAGCAGTACTTC,CASSRLAGPYEQYF
TRBV5-6,TRBD1,TRBJ2-3,many,TGTGCCAGCAGCCCCGGGACAGGGTTTGATACGCAGTATTTT,CASSPGTGFDTQYF